These 30 T cell receptor beta chains were sequenced from one sample in a study of CD8+CD57+ T cells in acquired aplastic anemia. Researchers used genomic DNA as the template to profile TCR beta VDJ and CDR3. TCRdb used MiXCR to reprocess the reads, holding one entry per CDR3 protein. In the table there are around 200,000 distinct CDR3 sequences, roughly 50% of which are singletons. Patients chosen for sequencing had shown CD8+CD57+ cell expansion by flow cytometry. Sequencing was carried out using sorted CD4+, CD8+, or CD8+CD57+ T cells (not recorded which) from PBMCs. All receptors come from a human donor with aplastic anemia.

V gene TRBV7-3 combines with J gene TRBJ1-1; D is possibly TRBD1 (5 bases). V dropped 9 bases and J dropped 5 bases, with 10 bases sitting between them. This CDR3 region has 11 residues. Germline V gene data show CDR1 as SGHTA and CDR2 as FQGTGA. CDR3 sequence reads: CARPGGTEAFF. CDR3 bases: TGTGCCAGACCGGGGGGTACTGAAGCTTTCTTT.

This chain links TRBV5-6 with TRBJ2-7, with D possibly matching TRBD1 (5 bases). Germline assignment: CDR1 SGHDT and CDR2 YYEEEE. V lost 0 bases, J lost 0 bases, and 13 bases lay in between. The CDR3 covers 16 residues. The CDR3 is CASSLGSRVRSYEQYF. The CDR3 bases are TGTGCCAGCAGCTTGGGGAGCAGGGTACGCTCCTACGAGCAGTACTTC.

As regards this clonotype: One base away lies a much larger clone, so this may be a sequencing read error. The chain couples TRBV12-3 or TRBV12-4 to TRBJ2-7; tentatively, D is TRBD2 (6 bases). V was clipped by 7 bases and J by 3 bases, with 19 bases between them. The CDR3 runs 15 residues. The CDR3 bases are TGTGCCAGCACCCCGGGACTTTCCCTTAACTACGAGCAGTACTTC. Translation: CASTPGLSLNYEQYF.

This clonotype has just a few counts. V gene TRBV9 combines with J gene TRBJ2-2; no reliable D call. Per germline, CDR1 SGDLS and CDR2 YYNGEE. Trimming left V 0 bases short and J 8 bases short, with 5 bases between. This CDR3 has 12 amino acids. The CDR3 spells CASSVEAGELFF. The CDR3, as DNA: TGTGCCAGCAGCGTAGAGGCAGGGGAGCTGTTTTTT. Full variable domain (rest looked up from reference TRBV9 and TRBJ2-2): DSGVTQTPKHLITATGQRVTLRCSPRSGDLSVYWYQQSLDQGLQFLIQYYNGEERAKGNILERFSAQQFPDLHSELNLSSLELGDSALYFCASSVEAGELFFGEGSRLTVL.

This clonotype showed up just once. This CDR3 reads CATSESRGNGYTF. Here the CDR3 DNA reads TGTGCCACCAGTGAGAGCCGGGGGAATGGCTACACCTTC. The chain is built from TRBV24-1 and TRBJ1-2; D may be TRBD1 (5 bases). CDR1 and CDR2 (germline): KGHDR, SFDVKD. Between the trimmed V and J ends, which lost 4 bases and 6 bases, there was a span of 11 bases. This CDR3 contains 13 residues.

The CDR3 sequence is CASSVFQKNTEAFF. Written as DNA, the CDR3 is TGTGCCAGCAGCGTTTTCCAGAAAAACACTGAAGCTTTCTTT. The chain has TRBV9 and TRBJ1-1; unclear D gene. Trimming left V 2 bases short and J 2 bases short, with 10 bases between. CDR1 SGDLS and CDR2 YYNGEE come from the germline V gene. This CDR3 has 14 amino acids.

The chain combines TRBV7-3 with TRBJ2-5; D ambiguous. V was trimmed by 6 bases and J by 5 bases, leaving 10 bases between them. CDR1 and CDR2 (germline): SGHTA, FQGTGA. The CDR3 has 12 residues. CDR3 amino acids: CASSFCGETQYF. The CDR3 DNA follows: TGTGCCAGCAGTTTTTGTGGGGAGACCCAGTACTTC.

This clonotype was counted many times. The V call is TRBV10-3, the J call TRBJ2-7; 8 positions agree with TRBD1. Per the germline V gene, CDR1 is ENHRY and CDR2 is SYGVKD. The ends lost 6 bases at V and 1 base at J; junction bases unmatched: 8. The CDR3 totals 15 residues. CDR3 in DNA: TGTGCCATCAGAGAGACAGGGGTCGGGTCCTACGAGCAGTACTTC. Residues: CAIRETGVGSYEQYF.

This clonotype occurred many times. The rearrangement joins TRBV20-1 to TRBJ2-2; TRBD2 matches at 12 bases. This CDR3 region has 18 residues. V shed 6 bases, J shed 5 bases, and the junction held 16 bases outside the gene matches. CDR1 DFQATT and CDR2 SNEGSKA come from the germline V gene (reference sequence). The DNA for the CDR3 is TGCAGTGCCCAAGGTGGTAGGGGACTAGCGGGTTATACCGGGGAGCTGTTTTTT. Translation: CSAQGGRGLAGYTGELFF.

The V call is TRBV20-1, the J call TRBJ2-5; 14 nucleotides line up with TRBD2. Germline V gives CDR1 DFQATT, CDR2 SNEGSKA (reference sequence). V lost 5 bases and J lost 7; bases outside the gene matches: 9. The CDR3 consists of 15 residues. CDR3 protein: CSAFSATSGRGTQYF. As DNA, the CDR3 is TGCAGTGCTTTTTCCGCGACTAGCGGGAGGGGGACCCAGTACTTC.

This chain connects TRBV20-1 to TRBJ2-5; D possibly corresponds to TRBD2 (5 bases). This CDR3 has 13 amino acids. V lost 5 bases and J 1 base, leaving 11 bases between the germline ends. Germline V gene data show CDR1 as DFQATT and CDR2 as SNEGSKA (reference sequence). CDR3 protein: CSAGNGIQETQYF. The DNA of the CDR3 is TGCAGTGCTGGAAACGGGATCCAAGAGACCCAGTACTTC.

The V call is TRBV7-8, the J call TRBJ2-5; D perhaps matches TRBD1 (6 bases). The CDR3 sequence is 16 residues long. Germline lookup yields CDR1 SGHVS and CDR2 FQNEAQ. The V gene lost 3 bases and the J gene lost 4 bases, with 18 bases spanning the gap. The CDR3 DNA follows: TGTGCCAGCAGCTTTACGGGACCCACCAGGGGAGAGACCCAGTACTTC. Translating it yields CASSFTGPTRGETQYF.

Notes on this clonotype: In this CDR3 the conserved last residue, phenylalanine or tryptophan, is missing, so a read error is likely. It is unclear where the CDR3 begins or ends on the DNA, so no DNA is shown, and the CDR3 is as TCRdb lists it. The J gene is TRBJ2-4, the V gene TRBV24-1. The CDR3 is 8 amino acids in total, end residues counted. Germline loops: CDR1 KGHDR, CDR2 SFDVKD. CDR3 sequence reads: CATSANPQ.

This clonotype showed up many times. V is TRBV20-1 and J is TRBJ1-2; TRBD1 matches 9 bases. Germline values: CDR1 DFQATT, CDR2 SNEGSKA (reference sequence). V lost 6 bases to trimming and J lost 5 bases; unmatched junction nucleotides: 13. The CDR3 loop spans 15 amino acids. The CDR3 reads CSAGTYRGRNYGYTF. CDR3 sequence (DNA): TGCAGTGCGGGGACCTACAGGGGGCGGAATTATGGCTACACCTTC.

This clonotype has a count of ten or more. V is TRBV5-1 and J is TRBJ2-2, with 8 bases aligning to TRBD1. The J segment lost 6 bases and the V segment lost 2 bases, leaving 3 bases of the junction unmatched. This CDR3 contains 14 residues. The germline gives CDR1 SGHRS, CDR2 YFSETQ. CDR3 in amino acids: CASSFRTGPGELFF. The DNA for the CDR3 is TGCGCCAGCAGCTTTAGGACAGGGCCCGGGGAGCTGTTTTTT. The full variable domain, completed using reference TRBV5-1 and TRBJ2-2, is KAGVTQTPRYLIKTRGQQVTLSCSPISGHRSVSWYQQTPGQGLQFLFEYFSETQRNKGNFPGRFSGRQFSNSRSEMNVSTLELGDSALYLCASSFRTGPGELFFGEGSRLTVL.

This clonotype turned up a few times. The rearrangement uses TRBV20-1 and TRBJ1-6, with D unresolved. V lost 4 bases and J lost 6, with 7 bases in between. Germline V CDR1 and CDR2: DFQATT, SNEGSKA (reference sequence). CDR3 size: 12 residues. This chain's CDR3 is CSAKKSNSPLHF. The DNA of the CDR3 is TGCAGTGCTAAGAAGTCTAATTCACCCCTCCACTTT.

A single count supports this clonotype. This chain joins TRBV5-1 and TRBJ1-1; the D gene is possibly TRBD1 (5 bases). The V gene's germline CDR1 is SGHRS and CDR2 YFSETQ. Deletions cut 2 bases from V and 4 bases from J, with 15 bases between. CDR3 size: 15 residues. In DNA, the CDR3 is TGCGCCAGCAGCTTTCAGGGCTTCCCTGGCACTGAAGCTTTCTTT. It translates to CASSFQGFPGTEAFF.

The J gene is TRBJ1-6, the V gene TRBV7-8, with D perhaps matching TRBD1 (6 bases). Trimming removed 5 bases at V and 10 bases at J, with 24 bases between. CDR3 length: 17 amino acids. The germline gives CDR1 SGHVS, CDR2 FQNEAQ. The CDR3 reads CASSQGTRYRGESPLHF. DNA of the CDR3: TGTGCCAGCAGCCAAGGGACACGCTATCGAGGGGAATCACCCCTCCACTTT.

This clonotype was detected many times. This rearrangement joins TRBV10-3 to TRBJ1-2, with 7 bases identical to TRBD1. The CDR3 contains 14 residues. V lost 1 base, J lost 8 bases, and 7 bases stayed unmatched. CDR1 and CDR2 from the germline V gene are ENHRY and SYGVKD. The CDR3 coding sequence is TGTGCCATCAGTGAGTTTAAGGGGGCCGGCGGCTACACCTTC. It encodes CAISEFKGAGGYTF.

This clonotype showed up many times. A read error may produce the germline difference seen at one junction end. The chain uses TRBV7-7 and TRBJ2-7; D not certain. Germline V gives CDR1 SSHAT, CDR2 FNYEAQ (reference sequence). The CDR3 is 12 residues long. The DNA of the CDR3 is TGTGCTAGCAGCTTAGAGTTCAACGAGCAGTACTTC. It encodes CASSLEFNEQYF.

V usage is TRBV7-6 and J usage is TRBJ2-7; D is perhaps TRBD1 or TRBD2 (5 bases each). Trimming left V 5 bases short and J 3 bases short, with 23 bases between. CDR3 length equals 17 residues. Looked up from germline, CDR1 is SGHVS and CDR2 is FNYEAQ. DNA of the CDR3: TGTGCCAGCAGCCGACATGGCGCCCACGGGGCCCTCTACGAGCAGTACTTC. Encoded protein: CASSRHGAHGALYEQYF.

This clonotype has only one observation. The rearrangement uses TRBV20-1 and TRBJ2-5; the D gene is possibly TRBD2 (5 bases). The V end was cut by 5 bases, the J end by 2 bases, with 12 bases between. Germline CDR1 DFQATT, CDR2 SNEGSKA (reference sequence). The CDR3 spans 13 residues. CDR3 in amino acids: CSAPERLQETQYF. CDR3 in DNA: TGCAGTGCTCCGGAGCGGCTTCAAGAGACCCAGTACTTC.

The sample holds a few counts of this clonotype. A much more abundant neighbour one base away suggests this may be a read error. The chain recombines TRBV27 with TRBJ2-7; possible D gene TRBD2, 6 bases. The CDR3 covers 11 residues. Germline V gene sequence: CDR1 MNHEY, CDR2 SMNVEV (reference sequence). The V end was cut by 7 bases, the J end by 12 bases, with 16 bases between. The CDR3 sequence is CASITGVAAYF. CDR3 nucleotides: TGTGCCAGCATCACGGGGGTAGCCGCGTACTTC.

This clonotype was recorded once. V is TRBV29-1 and J is TRBJ1-2; TRBD1 might be the D (5 bases). Germline V lookup: CDR1 SQVTM, CDR2 ANQGSEA. Trimming pared 2 bases from V and 6 bases from J, leaving 10 bases between. The CDR3 totals 12 residues. The CDR3 loop is CSVESRVDGYTF. CDR3 coding DNA: TGCAGCGTTGAATCCAGGGTAGATGGCTACACCTTC.

This chain connects TRBV10-1 to TRBJ2-6; 12 bases fit TRBD1. The trim removed 3 bases at V and 0 bases at J, leaving 3 bases unmatched. CDR3 length equals 18 residues. Germline V CDR1 and CDR2: WNHNN, SYGVQD (reference sequence). CDR3 in amino acids: CASSEGTGGLSGANVLTF. CDR3 bases: TGCGCCAGCAGTGAAGGGACAGGGGGCCTCTCTGGGGCCAACGTCCTGACTTTC.

The chain links TRBV20-1 to TRBJ1-1; possibly TRBD1 for D (5 bases). The V and J ends lost 5 bases and 1 base respectively, with 8 bases between them. The CDR3 runs 12 residues. Germline V CDR1 and CDR2: DFQATT, SNEGSKA (reference sequence). CDR3 sequence: CSAEDRNTEAFF. The CDR3 DNA is TGCAGTGCTGAAGACAGGAACACTGAAGCTTTCTTT.

The chain has TRBV19 and TRBJ2-2; 8 bases are a match to TRBD1. CDR3 length: 15 residues. The ends lost 8 bases at V and 2 bases at J; junction bases unmatched: 7. Germline loops: CDR1 LNHDA, CDR2 SQIVND (reference sequence). In DNA, the CDR3 is TGTGCCAGTCGAAAAACAGGGGGTAACACCGGGGAGCTGTTTTTT. Translation gives CASRKTGGNTGELFF.

This clonotype was counted ten times or more. The chain is built from TRBV7-2 and TRBJ2-2; D gene ambiguous. The length of the CDR3 is 13 residues. V was trimmed by 2 bases and J by 4 bases, leaving 5 bases between them. Germline V gene lookup returns CDR1 SGHTA and CDR2 FQGNSA. Here the CDR3 reads CASSLIITGELFF. CDR3 coding DNA: TGTGCCAGCAGCTTAATCATCACCGGGGAGCTGTTTTTT.

Many counts were recorded for this clonotype. The chain links TRBV20-1 to TRBJ2-7, with a weak D call TRBD2 (6 bases). V lost 3 bases, J lost 3 bases, and 12 bases lay in between. The CDR3 contains 13 residues. Germline V gives CDR1 DFQATT, CDR2 SNEGSKA (reference sequence). In DNA, the CDR3 is TGCAGTGCTAGTGGGACTGAGTTCTACGAGCAGTACTTC. This codes for CSASGTEFYEQYF.

This clonotype was observed at least ten times. The chain is built from TRBV20-1 and TRBJ2-7; a weak D match, TRBD2 (5 bases). Germline CDR1 DFQATT, CDR2 SNEGSKA (reference sequence). V lost 0 bases, J lost 3 bases, and 12 bases lay in between. The CDR3 is made up of 14 amino acids. CDR3 amino acids: CSARDFLGGYEQYF. Written as DNA, the CDR3 is TGCAGTGCTAGAGATTTCCTAGGAGGCTACGAGCAGTACTTC.